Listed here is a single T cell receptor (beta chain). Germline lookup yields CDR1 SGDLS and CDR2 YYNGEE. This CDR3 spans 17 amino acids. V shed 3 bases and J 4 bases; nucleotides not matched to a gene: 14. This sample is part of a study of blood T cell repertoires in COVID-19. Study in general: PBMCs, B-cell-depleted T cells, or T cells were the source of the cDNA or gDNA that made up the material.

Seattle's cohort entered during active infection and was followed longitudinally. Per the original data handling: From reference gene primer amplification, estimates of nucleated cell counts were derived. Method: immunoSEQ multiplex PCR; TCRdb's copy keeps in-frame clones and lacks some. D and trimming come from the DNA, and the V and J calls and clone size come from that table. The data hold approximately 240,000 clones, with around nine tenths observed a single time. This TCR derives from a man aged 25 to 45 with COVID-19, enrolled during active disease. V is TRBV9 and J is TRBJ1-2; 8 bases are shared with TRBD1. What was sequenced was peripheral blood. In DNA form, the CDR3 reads TGTGCCAGCAGCGCCGGGACAGGCCCCTCCTTGATCTATGGCTACACCTTC. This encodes CASSAGTGPSLIYGYTF.